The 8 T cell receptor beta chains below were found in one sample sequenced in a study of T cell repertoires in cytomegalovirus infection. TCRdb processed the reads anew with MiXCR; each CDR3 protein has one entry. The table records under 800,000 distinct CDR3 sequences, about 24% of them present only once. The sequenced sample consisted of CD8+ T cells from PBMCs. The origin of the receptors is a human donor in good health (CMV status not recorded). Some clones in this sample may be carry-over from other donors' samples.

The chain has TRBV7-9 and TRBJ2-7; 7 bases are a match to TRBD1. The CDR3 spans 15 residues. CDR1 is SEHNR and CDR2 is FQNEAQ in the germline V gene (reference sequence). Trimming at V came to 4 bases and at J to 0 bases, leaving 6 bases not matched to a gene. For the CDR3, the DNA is TGTGCCAGCAGCTCGGACCGGGACAGCTCCTACGAGCAGTACTTC. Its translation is CASSSDRDSSYEQYF.

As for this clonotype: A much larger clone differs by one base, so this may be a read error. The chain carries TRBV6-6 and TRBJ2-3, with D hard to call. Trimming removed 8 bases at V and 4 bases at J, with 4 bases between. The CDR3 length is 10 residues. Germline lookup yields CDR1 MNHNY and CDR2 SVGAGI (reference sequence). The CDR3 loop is CASAPDTQYF. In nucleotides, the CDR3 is TGTGCCAGCGCCCCAGATACGCAGTATTTT.

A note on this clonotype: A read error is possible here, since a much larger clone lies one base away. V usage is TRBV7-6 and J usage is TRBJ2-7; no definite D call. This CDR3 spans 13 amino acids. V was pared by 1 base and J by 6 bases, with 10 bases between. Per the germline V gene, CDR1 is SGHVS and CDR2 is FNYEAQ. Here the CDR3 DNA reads TGTGCCAGCAGCTTAGGTGTTCAGTGCGAGCAGTACTTC. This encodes CASSLGVQCEQYF.

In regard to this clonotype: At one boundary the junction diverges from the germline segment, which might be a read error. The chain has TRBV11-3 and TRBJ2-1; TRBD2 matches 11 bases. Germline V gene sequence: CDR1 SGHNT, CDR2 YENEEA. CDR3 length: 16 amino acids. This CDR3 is CACSPPGGSGGAEQFF. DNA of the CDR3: TGTGCCTGCAGCCCCCCCGGGGGTAGCGGGGGGGCTGAGCAGTTCTTC.

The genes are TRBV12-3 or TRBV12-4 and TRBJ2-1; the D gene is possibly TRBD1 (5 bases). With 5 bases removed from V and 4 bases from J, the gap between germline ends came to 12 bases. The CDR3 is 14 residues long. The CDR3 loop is CASSLDRVYNEQFF. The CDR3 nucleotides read TGTGCCAGCAGTCTCGACAGAGTTTACAATGAGCAGTTCTTC.

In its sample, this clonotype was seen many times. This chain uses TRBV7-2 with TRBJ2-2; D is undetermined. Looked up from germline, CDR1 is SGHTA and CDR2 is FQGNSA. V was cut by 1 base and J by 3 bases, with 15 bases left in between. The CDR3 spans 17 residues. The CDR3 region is CASSLGRRQYDTGELFF. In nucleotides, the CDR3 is TGTGCCAGCAGCTTAGGTCGTAGGCAATATGACACCGGGGAGCTGTTTTTT.

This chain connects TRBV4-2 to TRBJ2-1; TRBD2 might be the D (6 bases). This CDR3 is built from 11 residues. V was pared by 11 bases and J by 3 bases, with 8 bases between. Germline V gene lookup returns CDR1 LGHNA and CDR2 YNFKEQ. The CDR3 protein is CASGGYNEQFF. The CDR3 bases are TGTGCCTCCGGGGGCTACAATGAGCAGTTCTTC.

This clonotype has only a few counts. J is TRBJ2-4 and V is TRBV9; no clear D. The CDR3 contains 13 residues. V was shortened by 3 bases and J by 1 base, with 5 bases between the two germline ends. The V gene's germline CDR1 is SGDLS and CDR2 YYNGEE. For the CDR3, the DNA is TGTGCCAGCAGCGCCGGGGCCAAAAACATTCAGTACTTC. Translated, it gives CASSAGAKNIQYF.